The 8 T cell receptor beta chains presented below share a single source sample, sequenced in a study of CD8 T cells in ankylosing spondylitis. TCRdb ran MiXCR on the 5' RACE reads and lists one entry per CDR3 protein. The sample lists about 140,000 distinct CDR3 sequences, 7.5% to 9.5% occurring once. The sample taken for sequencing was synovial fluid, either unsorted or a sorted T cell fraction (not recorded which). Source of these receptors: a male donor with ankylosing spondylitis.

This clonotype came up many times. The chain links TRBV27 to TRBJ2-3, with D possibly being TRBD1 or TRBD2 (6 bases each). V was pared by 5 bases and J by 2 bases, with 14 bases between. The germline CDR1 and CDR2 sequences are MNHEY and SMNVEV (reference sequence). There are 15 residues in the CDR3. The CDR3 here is CASSAGHKHTDTQYF. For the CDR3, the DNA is TGTGCCAGCAGTGCGGGACACAAGCACACAGATACGCAGTATTTT.

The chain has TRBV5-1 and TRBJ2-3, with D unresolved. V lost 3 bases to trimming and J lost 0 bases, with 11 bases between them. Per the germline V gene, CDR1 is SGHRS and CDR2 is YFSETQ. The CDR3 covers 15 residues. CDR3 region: CASSSAAPSTDTQYF. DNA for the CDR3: TGCGCCAGCAGCTCGGCGGCTCCCAGCACAGATACGCAGTATTTT.

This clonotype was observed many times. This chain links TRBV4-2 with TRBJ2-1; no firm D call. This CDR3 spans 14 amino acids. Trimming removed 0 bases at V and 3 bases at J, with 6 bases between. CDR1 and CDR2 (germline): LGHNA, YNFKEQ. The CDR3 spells CASSQERYYNEQFF. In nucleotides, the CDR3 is TGTGCCAGCAGCCAAGAAAGATACTACAATGAGCAGTTCTTC.

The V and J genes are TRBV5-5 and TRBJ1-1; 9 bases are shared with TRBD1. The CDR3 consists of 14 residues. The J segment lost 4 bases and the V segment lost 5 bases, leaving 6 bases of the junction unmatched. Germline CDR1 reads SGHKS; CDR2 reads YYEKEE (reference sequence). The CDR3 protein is CASSRQGDGTEAFF. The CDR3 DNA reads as TGTGCCAGCAGTAGACAGGGGGATGGCACTGAAGCTTTCTTT.

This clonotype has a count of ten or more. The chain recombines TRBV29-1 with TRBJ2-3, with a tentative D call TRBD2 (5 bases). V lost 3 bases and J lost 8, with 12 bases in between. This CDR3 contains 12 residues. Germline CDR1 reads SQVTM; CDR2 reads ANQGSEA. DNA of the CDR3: TGCAGCGTTGACCCGGGGTTTAGTACGCAGTATTTT. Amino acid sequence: CSVDPGFSTQYF.

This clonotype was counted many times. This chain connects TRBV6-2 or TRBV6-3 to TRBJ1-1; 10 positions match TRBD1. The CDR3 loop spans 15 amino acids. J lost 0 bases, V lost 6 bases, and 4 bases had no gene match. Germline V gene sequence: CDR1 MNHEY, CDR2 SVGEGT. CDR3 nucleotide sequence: TGTGCCAGCAGGGGACAGGGGCTCCTGAACACTGAAGCTTTCTTT. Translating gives CASRGQGLLNTEAFF.

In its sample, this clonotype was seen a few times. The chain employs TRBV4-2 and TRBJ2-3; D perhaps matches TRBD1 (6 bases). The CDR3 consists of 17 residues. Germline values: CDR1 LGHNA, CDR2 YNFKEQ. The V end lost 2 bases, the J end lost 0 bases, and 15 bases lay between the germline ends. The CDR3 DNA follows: TGTGCCAGCAGCCAATGGGGACATCACTCTAGCACAGATACGCAGTATTTT. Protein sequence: CASSQWGHHSSTDTQYF.

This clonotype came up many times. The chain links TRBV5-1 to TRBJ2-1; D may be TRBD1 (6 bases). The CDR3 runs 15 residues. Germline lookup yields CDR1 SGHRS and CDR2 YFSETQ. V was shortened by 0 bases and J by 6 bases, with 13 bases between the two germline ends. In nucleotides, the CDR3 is TGCGCCAGCAGCTTGGTGGGGACAACATTCAATGAGCAGTTCTTC. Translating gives CASSLVGTTFNEQFF.